Listed here are 10 T cell receptor beta chains from one sample, sequenced in a study of cytomegalovirus exposure and HLA in healthy donors. With 60 Vbeta and 13 Jbeta primers, the PCR was carried out. Generated by immunoSEQ multiplex PCR, the TCRdb table keeps only in-frame clones and is missing some. The repertoire holds roughly 84,000 clones, with around 79% as singletons. Sequenced sample: PBMCs. Receptors were obtained from a male donor in good health and CMV-seropositive.

The chain links TRBV19 to TRBJ2-1; the D gene is possibly TRBD2 (6 bases). Trimming shortened V by 5 bases and J by 8 bases, and 19 bases separated the two germline ends. The CDR3 runs to 15 residues. In germline, CDR1 is LNHDA, CDR2 SQIVND (reference sequence). The CDR3 DNA reads as TGTGCCAGTAGTGGGGGGTGGGCCTCTCCTGATGAGCAGTTCTTC. It codes for CASSGGWASPDEQFF.

This clone was recorded once. The chain carries TRBV29-1 and TRBJ1-2, with 7 nucleotides matching TRBD1. This CDR3 is built from 13 residues. With 7 bases clipped from V and 8 bases from J, the junction kept 13 bases outside the gene matches. Germline CDR1 is SQVTM and CDR2 is ANQGSEA. The chain's CDR3 is CSAPTGAHGGYTF. CDR3 nucleotides: TGCAGCGCCCCCACAGGGGCGCACGGAGGCTACACCTTC.

In DNA, the CDR3 is TGTGCCAGCAGTTACTCGACACCAAATGAGCAGTTCTTC. Translating it yields CASSYSTPNEQFF. This rearrangement joins TRBV6-5 to TRBJ2-1; D remains ambiguous. This CDR3 has 13 residues. Germline V gene lookup returns CDR1 MNHEY and CDR2 SVGAGI. V lost 0 bases and J 7 bases, leaving 7 bases between the germline ends.

The rearrangement uses TRBV5-1 and TRBJ2-1, with D possibly TRBD1 on 5 matching bases. The germline V gene has CDR1 SGHRS and CDR2 YFSETQ. Trimming left V 0 bases short and J 6 bases short, with 7 bases between. The CDR3 is 13 residues long. In nucleotides, the CDR3 is TGCGCCAGCAGCTTGGCAGGGCCCAATGAGCAGTTCTTC. This sequence encodes CASSLAGPNEQFF.

This clone appeared a single time. The chain employs TRBV7-2 and TRBJ2-5; 7 bases agree with TRBD2. J lost 11 bases, V lost 1 base, and 7 bases had no gene match. The CDR3 spans 13 residues. The germline CDR1 and CDR2 sequences are SGHTA and FQGNSA. The chain's CDR3 is CASSLELAFYQYF. The DNA of the CDR3 is TGTGCCAGCAGCTTAGAACTAGCGTTTTATCAGTACTTC.

This clone was observed a handful of times. The rearrangement links TRBV6-5 to TRBJ2-3; a possible D gene is TRBD2 (5 bases). CDR1 and CDR2 from the germline V gene are MNHEY and SVGAGI. Trimming took 7 bases from V and 0 from J, leaving 14 bases between them. The length of the CDR3 is 15 residues. CDR3 amino acids: CASTEGEGSTDTQYF. CDR3 sequence (DNA): TGTGCCAGCACCGAAGGAGAGGGTAGCACAGATACGCAGTATTTT.

J is TRBJ1-3 and V is TRBV15, with 7 bases that match TRBD1. Trimming cost V 1 base and J 1 base; bases outside gene matches: 4. Germline lookup yields CDR1 LNHNV and CDR2 YYDKDF (reference sequence). The CDR3 extends over 16 amino acids. In nucleotides, the CDR3 is TGTGCCACCAGCAGAGCTCAGGGGGGATCTGGAAACACCATATATTTT. Protein sequence: CATSRAQGGSGNTIYF.

The chain is built from TRBV19 and TRBJ2-7; TRBD1 might be the D (6 bases). V lost 3 bases and J 2 bases, leaving 11 bases between the germline ends. The CDR3 spans 14 residues. Per germline, CDR1 LNHDA and CDR2 SQIVND (reference sequence). CDR3: CASSILGQPYEQYF. CDR3 bases: TGTGCCAGTAGTATTCTTGGACAGCCCTACGAGCAGTACTTC.

Only a few counts were recorded for this clone. V and J are TRBV19 and TRBJ1-4; no reliable D call. CDR3 length equals 14 residues. The V and J ends lost 7 bases and 0 bases respectively, with 9 bases between them. In germline, CDR1 is LNHDA, CDR2 SQIVND (reference sequence). The CDR3 DNA follows: TGTGCCAGTAATCGGGGAACAACTAATGAAAAACTGTTTTTT. It yields the protein CASNRGTTNEKLFF.

This chain uses TRBV9 with TRBJ2-1, with 7 bases aligning to TRBD2. The CDR3 contains 13 residues. Trimming cost V 0 bases and J 7 bases; bases outside gene matches: 1. Germline CDR1 and CDR2: SGDLS and YYNGEE. The CDR3 DNA is TGTGCCAGCAGCGTAGCGGGGGGTAATGAGCAGTTCTTC. Translated: CASSVAGGNEQFF.